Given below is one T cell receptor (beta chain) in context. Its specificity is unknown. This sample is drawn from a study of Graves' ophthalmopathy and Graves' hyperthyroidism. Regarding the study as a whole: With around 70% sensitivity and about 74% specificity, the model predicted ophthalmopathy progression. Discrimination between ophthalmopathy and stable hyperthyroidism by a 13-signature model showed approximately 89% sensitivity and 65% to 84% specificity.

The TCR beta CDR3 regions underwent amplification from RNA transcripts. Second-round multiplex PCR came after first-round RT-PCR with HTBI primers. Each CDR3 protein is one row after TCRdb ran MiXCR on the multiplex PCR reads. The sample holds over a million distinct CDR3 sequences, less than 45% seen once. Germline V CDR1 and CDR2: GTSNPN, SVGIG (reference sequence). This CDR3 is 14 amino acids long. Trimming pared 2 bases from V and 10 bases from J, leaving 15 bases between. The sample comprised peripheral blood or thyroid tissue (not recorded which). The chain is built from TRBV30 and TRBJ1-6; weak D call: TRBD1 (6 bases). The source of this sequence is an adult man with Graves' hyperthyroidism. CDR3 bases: TGTGCCTGGAGTCAGCTGTCGGGGGGCTCACCCCTCCACTTT. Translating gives CAWSQLSGGSPLHF.